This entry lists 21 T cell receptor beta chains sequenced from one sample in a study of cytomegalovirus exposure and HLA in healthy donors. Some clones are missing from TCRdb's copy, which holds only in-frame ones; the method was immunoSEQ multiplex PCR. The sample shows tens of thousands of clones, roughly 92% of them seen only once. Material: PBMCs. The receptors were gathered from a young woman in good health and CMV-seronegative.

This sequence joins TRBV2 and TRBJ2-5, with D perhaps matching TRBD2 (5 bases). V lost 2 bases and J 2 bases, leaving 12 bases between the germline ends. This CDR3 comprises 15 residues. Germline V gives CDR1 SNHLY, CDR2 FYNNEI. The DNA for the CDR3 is TGTGCCAGCAGTGAAACCGCGACTACTCAAGAGACCCAGTACTTC. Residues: CASSETATTQETQYF.

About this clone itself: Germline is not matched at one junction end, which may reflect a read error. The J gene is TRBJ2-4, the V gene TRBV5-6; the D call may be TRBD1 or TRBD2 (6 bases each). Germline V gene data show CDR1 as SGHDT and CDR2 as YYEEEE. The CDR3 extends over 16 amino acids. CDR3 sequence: CASNLGGPQAKNIQYF. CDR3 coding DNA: TGTGCCAGCAACTTGGGGGGCCCACAAGCCAAAAACATTCAGTACTTC.

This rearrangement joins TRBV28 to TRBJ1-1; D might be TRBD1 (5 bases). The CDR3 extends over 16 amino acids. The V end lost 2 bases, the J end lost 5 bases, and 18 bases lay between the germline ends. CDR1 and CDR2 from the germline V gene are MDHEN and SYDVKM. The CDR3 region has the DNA TGTGCCAGCAGTTTAAACAGACGTGCGGGGGGGACTGAAGCTTTCTTT. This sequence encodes CASSLNRRAGGTEAFF.

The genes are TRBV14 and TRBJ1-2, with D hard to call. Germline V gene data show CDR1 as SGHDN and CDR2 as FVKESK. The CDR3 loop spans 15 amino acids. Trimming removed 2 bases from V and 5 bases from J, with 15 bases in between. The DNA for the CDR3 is TGTGCCAGCAGCCAACAAGGACTAGGGCCGTATGGCTACACCTTC. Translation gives CASSQQGLGPYGYTF. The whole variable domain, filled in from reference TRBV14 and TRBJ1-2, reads EAGVTQFPSHSVIEKGQTVTLRCDPISGHDNLYWYRRVMGKEIKFLLHFVKESKQDESGMPNNRFLAERTGGTYSTLKVQPAELEDSGVYFCASSQQGLGPYGYTFGSGTRLTVV.

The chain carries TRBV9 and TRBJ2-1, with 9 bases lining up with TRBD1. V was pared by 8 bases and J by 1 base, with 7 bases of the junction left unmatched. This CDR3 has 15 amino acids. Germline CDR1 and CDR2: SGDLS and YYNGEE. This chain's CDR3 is CASSPGQGSYNEQFF. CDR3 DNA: TGTGCCAGTTCCCCGGGACAGGGATCCTACAATGAGCAGTTCTTC.

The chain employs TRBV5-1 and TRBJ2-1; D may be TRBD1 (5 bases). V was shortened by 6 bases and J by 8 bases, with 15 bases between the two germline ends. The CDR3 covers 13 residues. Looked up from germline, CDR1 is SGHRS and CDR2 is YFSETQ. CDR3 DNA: TGCGCCAGCAAGGCAGGGCGACTCGATGAGCAGTTCTTC. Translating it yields CASKAGRLDEQFF. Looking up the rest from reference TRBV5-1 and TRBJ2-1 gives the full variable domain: KAGVTQTPRYLIKTRGQQVTLSCSPISGHRSVSWYQQTPGQGLQFLFEYFSETQRNKGNFPGRFSGRQFSNSRSEMNVSTLELGDSALYLCASKAGRLDEQFFGPGTRLTVL.

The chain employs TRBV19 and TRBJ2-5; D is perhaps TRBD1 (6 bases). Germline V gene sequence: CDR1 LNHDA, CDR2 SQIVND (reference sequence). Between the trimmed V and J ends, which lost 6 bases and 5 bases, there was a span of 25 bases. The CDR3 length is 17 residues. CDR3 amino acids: CASSLHTGQPGVETQYF. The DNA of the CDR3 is TGTGCCAGTAGCCTCCACACCGGACAGCCCGGGGTCGAGACCCAGTACTTC.

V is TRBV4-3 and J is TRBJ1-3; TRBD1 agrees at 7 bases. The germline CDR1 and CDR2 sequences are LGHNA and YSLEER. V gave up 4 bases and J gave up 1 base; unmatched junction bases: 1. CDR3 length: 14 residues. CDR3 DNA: TGCGCCAGCAGCCTGACAGGGTCTGGAAACACCATATATTTT. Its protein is CASSLTGSGNTIYF.

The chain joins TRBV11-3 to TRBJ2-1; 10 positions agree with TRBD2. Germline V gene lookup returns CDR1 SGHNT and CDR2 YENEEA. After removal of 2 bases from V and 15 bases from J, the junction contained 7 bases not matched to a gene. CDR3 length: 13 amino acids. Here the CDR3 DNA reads TGTGCCAGCAGCTTAAGCCTAGCGGGGGATATGTTCTTC. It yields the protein CASSLSLAGDMFF.

CDR3 nucleotides: TGTGCCAGCAGACCCCGCGGGGGTTCCAGGGAGACCCAGTACTTC. Its protein is CASRPRGGSRETQYF. The V and J genes are TRBV28 and TRBJ2-5, with TRBD2 matching over 7 bases. From germline, CDR1 is MDHEN and CDR2 SYDVKM. Trimming at V came to 6 bases and at J to 5 bases, leaving 12 bases not matched to a gene. This CDR3 is 15 amino acids long.

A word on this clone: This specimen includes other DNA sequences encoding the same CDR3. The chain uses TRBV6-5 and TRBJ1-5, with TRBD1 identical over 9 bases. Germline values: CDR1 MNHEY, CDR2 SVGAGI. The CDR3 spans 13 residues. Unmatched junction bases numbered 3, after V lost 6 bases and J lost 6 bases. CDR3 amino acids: CASSRDRAQPQHF. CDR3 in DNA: TGTGCCAGCAGCAGGGACAGGGCTCAGCCCCAGCATTTT.

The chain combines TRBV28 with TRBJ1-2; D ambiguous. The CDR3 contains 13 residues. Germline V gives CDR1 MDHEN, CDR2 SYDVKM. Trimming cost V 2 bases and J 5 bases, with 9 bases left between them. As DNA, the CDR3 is TGTGCCAGCAGTTTAGGAGGGCGGTATGGCTACACCTTC. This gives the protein CASSLGGRYGYTF.

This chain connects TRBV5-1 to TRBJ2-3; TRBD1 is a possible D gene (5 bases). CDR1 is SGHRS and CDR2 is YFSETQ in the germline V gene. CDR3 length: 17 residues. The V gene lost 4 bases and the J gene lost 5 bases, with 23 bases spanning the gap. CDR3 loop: CASSPQRGKGIGDTQYF. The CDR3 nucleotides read TGCGCCAGCAGCCCACAAAGGGGCAAGGGGATTGGAGATACGCAGTATTTT.

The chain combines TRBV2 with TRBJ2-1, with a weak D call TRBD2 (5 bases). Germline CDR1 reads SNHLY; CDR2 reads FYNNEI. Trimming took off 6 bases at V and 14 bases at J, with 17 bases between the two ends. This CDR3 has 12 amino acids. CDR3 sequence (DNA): TGTGCCAGCAGACATAACACACCCGGGGAGTTCTTC. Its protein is CASRHNTPGEFF. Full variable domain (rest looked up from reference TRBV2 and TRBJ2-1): EPEVTQTPSHQVTQMGQEVILRCVPISNHLYFYWYRQILGQKVEFLVSFYNNEISEKSEIFDDQFSVERPDGSNFTLKIRSTKLEDSAMYFCASRHNTPGEFFGPGTRLTVL.

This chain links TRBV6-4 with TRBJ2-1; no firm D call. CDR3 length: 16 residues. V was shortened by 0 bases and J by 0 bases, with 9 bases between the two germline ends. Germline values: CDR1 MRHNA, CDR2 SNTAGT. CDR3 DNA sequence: TGTGCCAGCAGTGACTCGGCTCAGGTCTCCTACAATGAGCAGTTCTTC. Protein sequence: CASSDSAQVSYNEQFF.

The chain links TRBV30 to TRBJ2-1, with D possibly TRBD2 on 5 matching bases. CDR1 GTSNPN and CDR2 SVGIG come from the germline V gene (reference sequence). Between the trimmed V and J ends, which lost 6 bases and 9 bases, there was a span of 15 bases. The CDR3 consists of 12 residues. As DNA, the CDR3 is TGTGCCTGCTCTTTCCGGGGTTTTGAGCAGTTCTTC. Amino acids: CACSFRGFEQFF.

CDR3: CASSPTGGGNQPQHF. The CDR3 DNA is TGTGCCAGCAGCCCCACGGGGGGGGGAAATCAGCCCCAGCATTTT. The gene calls are TRBV7-9 and TRBJ1-5; perhaps TRBD1 as D (5 bases). V dropped 5 bases and J dropped 4 bases, with 15 bases sitting between them. The CDR3 runs to 15 residues. The germline V gene encodes CDR1 SEHNR and CDR2 FQNEAQ (reference sequence).

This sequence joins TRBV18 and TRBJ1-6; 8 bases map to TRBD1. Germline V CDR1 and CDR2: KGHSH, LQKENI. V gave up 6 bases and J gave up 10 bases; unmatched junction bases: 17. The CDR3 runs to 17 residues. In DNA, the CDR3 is TGTGCCAGCTCTCCCATTGGCAGGGGGCCTGGTCGGTCACCCCTCCACTTT. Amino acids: CASSPIGRGPGRSPLHF.

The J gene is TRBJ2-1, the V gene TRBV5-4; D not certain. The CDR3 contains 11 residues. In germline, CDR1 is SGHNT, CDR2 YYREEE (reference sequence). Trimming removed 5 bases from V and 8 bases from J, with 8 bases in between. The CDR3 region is CASRSGDEQFF. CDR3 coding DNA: TGTGCCAGCAGAAGTGGAGATGAGCAGTTCTTC.

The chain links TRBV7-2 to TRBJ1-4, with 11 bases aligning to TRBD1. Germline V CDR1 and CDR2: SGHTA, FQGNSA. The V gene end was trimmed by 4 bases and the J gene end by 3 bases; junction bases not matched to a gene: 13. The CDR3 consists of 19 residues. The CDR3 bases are TGTGCCAGCAGCTCTACCGGGACAGGGGGAAGCAGAGCTAATGAAAAACTGTTTTTT. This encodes CASSSTGTGGSRANEKLFF.

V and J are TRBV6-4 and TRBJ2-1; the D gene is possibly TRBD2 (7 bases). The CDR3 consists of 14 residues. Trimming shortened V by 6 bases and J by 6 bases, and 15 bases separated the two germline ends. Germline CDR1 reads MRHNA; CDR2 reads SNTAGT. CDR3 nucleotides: TGTGCCAGCAGGATCCAAGGGGGGGGCAATGAGCAGTTCTTC. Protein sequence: CASRIQGGGNEQFF.